These 19 T cell receptor beta chains came from one sample sequenced in a study of T cells in Graves' hyperthyroidism and ophthalmopathy. The CDR3 regions of TCR beta were amplified from RNA transcripts. In the first-round RT-PCR of the TCR CDR3, the HTBI primer set was used. TCRdb independently ran MiXCR on the multiplex PCR reads; one entry per CDR3 protein. The sample shows 500,000 to 600,000 distinct CDR3 sequences, 15% to 20% of them seen only once. The sample consisted of blood. All receptors derive from a man in his forties or fifties with Graves' ophthalmopathy.

This clonotype was counted at least ten times. The chain joins TRBV13 to TRBJ2-7; no firm D call. Trimming removed 5 bases from V and 5 bases from J, with 13 bases in between. Germline CDR1 reads PRHDT; CDR2 reads FYEKMQ (reference sequence). This CDR3 comprises 13 residues. In DNA, the CDR3 is TGTGCCAGCAGCCTTACTCGCATGAACGAGCAGTACTTC. Translation: CASSLTRMNEQYF.

The chain joins TRBV7-9 to TRBJ1-1; perhaps TRBD1 as D (6 bases). Trimming stripped 2 bases from V and 5 bases from J, with 21 bases between. The CDR3 is 17 residues long. Looked up from germline, CDR1 is SEHNR and CDR2 is FQNEAQ (reference sequence). This chain's CDR3 is CASSLISGHLTGTEAFF. CDR3 in DNA: TGTGCCAGCAGCTTAATTTCGGGACACCTCACGGGGACTGAAGCTTTCTTT. The variable domain in full, completed from reference TRBV7-9 and TRBJ1-1, reads DTGVSQNPRHKITKRGQNVTFRCDPISEHNRLYWYRQTLGQGPEFLTYFQNEAQLEKSRLLSDRFSAERPKGSFSTLEIQRTEQGDSAMYLCASSLISGHLTGTEAFFGQGTRLTVV.

This clonotype was seen a few times. The V and J genes are TRBV19 and TRBJ1-1, with D tentatively TRBD1 (6 bases). Germline CDR1 LNHDA, CDR2 SQIVND (reference sequence). Trimming left V 3 bases short and J 0 bases short, with 17 bases between. The CDR3 contains 17 residues. CDR3 residues: CASSMRARGLMNTEAFF. The CDR3, as DNA: TGTGCCAGTAGTATGAGGGCCAGGGGACTCATGAACACTGAAGCTTTCTTT.

The chain uses TRBV3-1 and TRBJ2-7, with 8 nucleotides matching TRBD2. The CDR3 is made up of 15 amino acids. The germline V gene encodes CDR1 LGHDT and CDR2 YNNKEL (reference sequence). The J segment lost 3 bases and the V segment lost 4 bases, leaving 8 bases of the junction unmatched. The CDR3 loop reads CASSPGGDKLYEQYF. CDR3 nucleotide sequence: TGTGCCAGCAGCCCCGGGGGGGACAAACTCTACGAGCAGTACTTC.

With regard to this clonotype: The junction differs from germline at one of its ends, possibly a read error. This chain links TRBV19 with TRBJ2-7; D is undetermined. The CDR3 covers 13 residues. Germline CDR1 reads LNHDA; CDR2 reads SQIVND (reference sequence). Here the CDR3 DNA reads TGTGCCAGTAGTATAGACTACTACTACGAGCGGTACTTC. Translation: CASSIDYYYERYF.

This clonotype was recorded a few times. The rearrangement joins TRBV27 to TRBJ1-2; 10 positions match TRBD1. The CDR3 has 15 amino acids. Germline V gene data show CDR1 as MNHEY and CDR2 as SMNVEV (reference sequence). V trimming: 5 bases; J trimming: 6 bases; junction bases outside the gene matches: 9. Written as DNA, the CDR3 is TGTGCCAGCAGTGGGGGAGAGGGACAGGGGCATGGCTACACCTTC. As protein: CASSGGEGQGHGYTF.

V is TRBV6-5 and J is TRBJ2-1; 7 bases match TRBD2. Germline trimming cut 2 bases from V and 4 bases from J; bases unmatched to any gene: 2. The CDR3 extends over 14 amino acids. Germline V lookup: CDR1 MNHEY, CDR2 SVGAGI. CDR3 nucleotide sequence: TGTGCCAGCAGTTACCGGGGGGTTTACAATGAGCAGTTCTTC. Translating gives CASSYRGVYNEQFF.

This clonotype was seen at least ten times. The chain joins TRBV28 to TRBJ2-3; TRBD2 matches 12 bases. Germline loops: CDR1 MDHEN, CDR2 SYDVKM. The trim removed 8 bases at V and 0 bases at J, leaving 15 bases unmatched. The CDR3 consists of 19 residues. CDR3 sequence (DNA): TGTGCCAGCGTAACCGCTGAGGAACTAGCGGGAGGAAGCACAGATACGCAGTATTTT. The encoded protein is CASVTAEELAGGSTDTQYF.

This clonotype has ten or more counts. The gene calls are TRBV11-2 and TRBJ2-1, with 8 bases that match TRBD2. CDR3 length: 15 residues. The germline CDR1 and CDR2 sequences are SGHAT and FQNNGV. Germline trimming cut 1 base from V and 6 bases from J; bases unmatched to any gene: 5. CDR3 sequence: CASSLAGGVPNEQFF. The DNA for the CDR3 is TGTGCCAGCAGCTTAGCCGGGGGGGTGCCCAATGAGCAGTTCTTC.

The chain employs TRBV7-2 and TRBJ2-3, with 10 bases matching TRBD2. This CDR3 has 16 amino acids. Germline assignment: CDR1 SGHTA and CDR2 FQGNSA. Trimming cost V 4 bases and J 5 bases; bases outside gene matches: 9. The CDR3 bases are TGTGCCAGCAGCTCCACAGCGGGAGGGCGATTAGATACGCAGTATTTT. The encoded protein is CASSSTAGGRLDTQYF.

A few counts support this clonotype. The V call is TRBV6-1, the J call TRBJ2-3; D is possibly TRBD2 (5 bases). The CDR3 is made up of 15 amino acids. Trimming removed 5 bases at V and 2 bases at J, with 14 bases between. Germline V gene sequence: CDR1 MNHNS, CDR2 SASEGT. The CDR3 here is CASSITRVSTDTQYF. For the CDR3, the DNA is TGTGCCAGCAGTATCACTAGAGTATCCACAGATACGCAGTATTTT.

This clonotype was seen repeatedly, ten times or more. The genes are TRBV5-1 and TRBJ2-1; tentative D call: TRBD1 (7 bases). The CDR3 is 15 residues long. Germline V gene lookup returns CDR1 SGHRS and CDR2 YFSETQ. Trimming left V 0 bases short and J 4 bases short, with 11 bases between. The chain's CDR3 is CASSLDQGGYNEQFF. In DNA form, the CDR3 reads TGCGCCAGCAGCTTGGATCAGGGGGGTTACAATGAGCAGTTCTTC.

This clonotype was counted between two and nine times. The rearrangement joins TRBV7-9 to TRBJ2-7; D is unresolved. CDR1 and CDR2 (germline): SEHNR, FQNEAQ (reference sequence). V lost 1 base and J 5 bases, leaving 12 bases between the germline ends. The CDR3 spans 14 residues. CDR3 DNA sequence: TGTGCCAGCAGCTTAGACGCGAGGATCGACGAGCAGTACTTC. This encodes CASSLDARIDEQYF.

This clonotype has a handful of counts. J is TRBJ2-7 and V is TRBV9; TRBD2 aligns across 8 bases. The V segment lost 0 bases and the J segment 2 bases; nucleotides outside the gene matches: 7. Per germline, CDR1 SGDLS and CDR2 YYNGEE. The CDR3 covers 16 residues. CDR3 nucleotide sequence: TGTGCCAGCAGCGTAGCGGGTAGCGGGGCCCCCTACGAGCAGTACTTC. It codes for CASSVAGSGAPYEQYF.

The chain couples TRBV20-1 to TRBJ2-3; D is undetermined. Germline lookup yields CDR1 DFQATT and CDR2 SNEGSKA (reference sequence). V gave up 6 bases and J gave up 2 bases, with 6 bases separating them. The CDR3 spans 11 residues. The CDR3 nucleotides are TGCAGTGCCTTATACACAGATACGCAGTATTTT. It specifies CSALYTDTQYF.

This clonotype was found many times. The genes are TRBV20-1 and TRBJ1-2; a possible D gene is TRBD1 (5 bases). From germline, CDR1 is DFQATT and CDR2 SNEGSKA (reference sequence). This CDR3 spans 16 amino acids. V was trimmed by 1 base and J by 6 bases, leaving 21 bases between them. The CDR3 loop is CSARGGARPPAHGYTF. CDR3 nucleotide sequence: TGCAGTGCTAGAGGTGGGGCAAGGCCACCTGCGCATGGCTACACCTTC.

The chain combines TRBV6-2 or TRBV6-3 with TRBJ2-2; D is unclear. V was clipped by 6 bases and J by 0 bases, with 11 bases between them. The CDR3 spans 15 residues. Germline CDR1 MNHEY, CDR2 SVGEGT. This CDR3 reads CASSDFSPNTGELFF. CDR3 nucleotide sequence: TGTGCCAGCAGCGATTTCTCCCCGAACACCGGGGAGCTGTTTTTT.

This clonotype showed up just a few times. The chain uses TRBV9 and TRBJ2-6; TRBD2 is a possible D gene (5 bases). Between the trimmed V and J ends, which lost 4 bases and 0 bases, there was a span of 8 bases. Germline V gene data show CDR1 as SGDLS and CDR2 as YYNGEE. The CDR3 has 15 amino acids. The CDR3: CASSPGNSGANVLTF. CDR3 DNA: TGTGCCAGCAGCCCCGGGAACTCTGGGGCCAACGTCCTGACTTTC.

This clonotype was detected a few times. J is TRBJ2-2 and V is TRBV6-6, with a tentative D call TRBD1 (6 bases). Germline assignment: CDR1 MNHNY and CDR2 SVGAGI (reference sequence). Trimming took off 4 bases at V and 5 bases at J, with 17 bases between the two ends. The CDR3 consists of 16 residues. CDR3 coding DNA: TGTGCCAGCAGTTTCTCGACACTACAGGGTACCGGGGAGCTGTTTTTT. Its protein is CASSFSTLQGTGELFF.